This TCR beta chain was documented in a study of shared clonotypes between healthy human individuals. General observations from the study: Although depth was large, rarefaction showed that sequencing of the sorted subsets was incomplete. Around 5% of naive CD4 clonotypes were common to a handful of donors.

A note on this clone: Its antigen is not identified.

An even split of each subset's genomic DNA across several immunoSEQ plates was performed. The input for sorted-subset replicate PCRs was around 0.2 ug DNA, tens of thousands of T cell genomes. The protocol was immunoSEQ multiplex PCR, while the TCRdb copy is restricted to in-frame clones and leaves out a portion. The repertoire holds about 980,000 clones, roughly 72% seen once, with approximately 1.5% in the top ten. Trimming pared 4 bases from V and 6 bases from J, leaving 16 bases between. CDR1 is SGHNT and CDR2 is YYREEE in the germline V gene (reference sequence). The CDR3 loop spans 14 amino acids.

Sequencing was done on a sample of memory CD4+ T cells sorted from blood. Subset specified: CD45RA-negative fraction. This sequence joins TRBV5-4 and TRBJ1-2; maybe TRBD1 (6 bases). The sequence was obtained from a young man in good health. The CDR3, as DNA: TGTGCCAGCAGCCTTATACAGGGATTAGATGGCTACACCTTC. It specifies CASSLIQGLDGYTF.